These 20 T cell receptor beta chains came from one sample sequenced in a study of beta chain features in type 1 diabetes. Their antigens are not known. What was sequenced were expressed TCRB transcripts, since all of the isolated RNA had been reverse transcribed. The table came from immunoSEQ multiplex PCR; TCRdb's copy has only in-frame clones and leaves some out. The table includes around 180,000 clones, about 8% detected once. General study findings and limits: Shortening of TCRB CDR3s, moderate but significant, appeared in all four CD4+ subsets of Type 1 diabetes patients.

The sample was central memory CD4+ T cells from blood. The receptors stem from a woman between 40 and 50 years old with type 1 diabetes.

The chain employs TRBV18 and TRBJ2-1, with 10 bases aligning to TRBD2. The junction had 6 bases not matched to a gene; V was cut back by 0 bases and J by 7 bases. Germline CDR1 is KGHSH and CDR2 is LQKENI. CDR3 length equals 16 residues. CDR3: CASSPPGLAVTNEQFF. CDR3 nucleotides: TGTGCCAGCTCACCACCCGGACTAGCGGTCACAAATGAGCAGTTCTTC.

This clone came up a few times. The V gene is TRBV29-1, the J gene TRBJ2-7; 11 bases are shared with TRBD1. V lost 7 bases, J lost 6 bases, and 8 bases stayed unmatched. CDR1 and CDR2 (germline): SQVTM, ANQGSEA. CDR3 length: 13 residues. This chain's CDR3 is CSAGTGTGGEQYF. The DNA for the CDR3 is TGCAGCGCTGGAACCGGGACAGGGGGCGAGCAGTACTTC.

This clone was observed a handful of times. The chain's CDR3 is CASSRTRDSSYEQYF. The CDR3 DNA reads TGCGCCAGCAGCCGCACCCGGGACAGCTCCTACGAGCAGTACTTC. This sequence joins TRBV4-3 and TRBJ2-7, with TRBD1 matching 7 bases. Unmatched junction bases numbered 6, after V lost 4 bases and J lost 0 bases. The germline V gene encodes CDR1 LGHNA and CDR2 YSLEER. This CDR3 is built from 15 residues.

The sample holds a few counts of this clone. V and J are TRBV7-8 and TRBJ2-2; 8 bases align to TRBD1. From germline, CDR1 is SGHVS and CDR2 FQNEAQ. The CDR3 covers 16 residues. V shed 6 bases and J 5 bases; nucleotides not matched to a gene: 11. CDR3 loop: CASSPQGQAVTGELFF. DNA of the CDR3: TGTGCCAGCAGTCCGCAGGGACAGGCCGTTACCGGGGAGCTGTTTTTT.

This clone was observed at least ten times. The chain is built from TRBV18 and TRBJ2-3; D ambiguous. Germline values: CDR1 KGHSH, CDR2 LQKENI. Trimming took 3 bases from V and 4 from J, leaving 14 bases between them. This CDR3 region has 15 residues. This CDR3 reads CASSPSLEFADTQYF. CDR3 coding DNA: TGTGCCAGCTCACCTTCCCTAGAGTTCGCAGATACGCAGTATTTT.

This clone turned up a few times. The V and J genes are TRBV4-3 and TRBJ1-1; possible D gene TRBD1, 5 bases. V was cut by 3 bases and J by 3 bases, with 17 bases left in between. Germline V gene data show CDR1 as LGHNA and CDR2 as YSLEER. This CDR3 spans 16 amino acids. The CDR3 spells CASSQASGYSDTEAFF. The CDR3 DNA is TGCGCCAGCAGCCAGGCATCAGGGTATTCGGACACTGAAGCTTTCTTT.

This clone was seen a few times. The V call is TRBV5-1, the J call TRBJ2-7; D possibly corresponds to TRBD2 (5 bases). Germline V gene data show CDR1 as SGHRS and CDR2 as YFSETQ. V lost 4 bases, J lost 3 bases, and 11 bases lay in between. The CDR3 is 13 residues long. CDR3: CASSGLSGYEQYF. CDR3 coding DNA: TGCGCCAGCAGCGGGCTCAGCGGCTACGAGCAGTACTTC. The entire variable domain, with the rest obtained from reference TRBV5-1 and TRBJ2-7, is as follows: KAGVTQTPRYLIKTRGQQVTLSCSPISGHRSVSWYQQTPGQGLQFLFEYFSETQRNKGNFPGRFSGRQFSNSRSEMNVSTLELGDSALYLCASSGLSGYEQYFGPGTRLTVT.

This clone was observed a few times. The CDR3: CASSLVAGLAAYEQYF. CDR3 coding DNA: TGTGCCAGCAGCTTAGTGGCGGGACTAGCTGCCTACGAGCAGTACTTC. The chain links TRBV7-9 to TRBJ2-7, with 9 bases that match TRBD2. The CDR3 totals 16 residues. Germline CDR1 is SEHNR and CDR2 is FQNEAQ (reference sequence). Trimming at V came to 1 base and at J to 2 bases, leaving 6 bases not matched to a gene.

The chain recombines TRBV18 with TRBJ1-1; unclear D gene. The germline V gene has CDR1 KGHSH and CDR2 LQKENI. Trimming removed 0 bases at V and 8 bases at J, with 10 bases between. The CDR3 has 13 amino acids. This CDR3 reads CASSPPVTEEAFF. Written as DNA, the CDR3 is TGTGCCAGCTCACCACCGGTTACGGAGGAAGCTTTCTTT.

In its sample, this clone was seen many times. The V and J genes are TRBV28 and TRBJ2-1; D call uncertain. Germline-derived CDR1 and CDR2 are MDHEN and SYDVKM. The length of the CDR3 is 12 residues. Trimming cost V 3 bases and J 10 bases, with 10 bases left between them. The CDR3 region is CASSFFTMEQFF. The CDR3, as DNA: TGTGCCAGCAGTTTTTTTACAATGGAGCAGTTCTTC.

J is TRBJ2-2 and V is TRBV9; D is undetermined. Germline V gene sequence: CDR1 SGDLS, CDR2 YYNGEE. Trimming took off 4 bases at V and 4 bases at J, with 14 bases between the two ends. This CDR3 is 15 amino acids long. This CDR3 is CASSQSSGLTGELFF. DNA for the CDR3: TGTGCCAGCAGCCAAAGTTCGGGTCTCACCGGGGAGCTGTTTTTT. Full variable domain (remainder filled in from reference TRBV9 and TRBJ2-2): DSGVTQTPKHLITATGQRVTLRCSPRSGDLSVYWYQQSLDQGLQFLIQYYNGEERAKGNILERFSAQQFPDLHSELNLSSLELGDSALYFCASSQSSGLTGELFFGEGSRLTVL.

This chain connects TRBV15 to TRBJ1-1; the match to TRBD1 covers 7 bases. CDR1 and CDR2 from the germline V gene are LNHNV and YYDKDF (reference sequence). The trim removed 6 bases at V and 1 base at J, leaving 11 bases unmatched. There are 16 residues in the CDR3. The DNA for the CDR3 is TGTGCCACCAGACCCAAACAGGGGAAGGGGAACACTGAAGCTTTCTTT. Residues: CATRPKQGKGNTEAFF.

The chain combines TRBV6-6 with TRBJ2-3, with 8 bases aligning to TRBD2. Germline CDR1 and CDR2: MNHNY and SVGAGI (reference sequence). The CDR3 spans 16 residues. V trimming: 4 bases; J trimming: 4 bases; junction bases outside the gene matches: 10. The CDR3 protein is CASSSPPYGRADTQYF. The CDR3 DNA reads TGTGCCAGCAGTTCCCCACCCTACGGGAGGGCAGATACGCAGTATTTT.

This sequence joins TRBV11-2 and TRBJ2-2, with D maybe TRBD1 (6 bases). The ends were cut back, 0 bases at V and 4 bases at J, with 9 bases in the middle. The CDR3 sequence is 15 residues long. Germline assignment: CDR1 SGHAT and CDR2 FQNNGV. DNA of the CDR3: TGTGCCAGCAGCTTAGATCGGGACACCACCGGGGAGCTGTTTTTT. This sequence encodes CASSLDRDTTGELFF. The variable domain in full, completed from reference TRBV11-2 and TRBJ2-2, reads EAGVAQSPRYKIIEKRQSVAFWCNPISGHATLYWYQQILGQGPKLLIQFQNNGVVDDSQLPKDRFSAERLKGVDSTLKIQPAKLEDSAVYLCASSLDRDTTGELFFGEGSRLTVL.

This clone came up a few times. The gene calls are TRBV6-6 and TRBJ2-5, with TRBD1 as a possible D gene (6 bases). Germline assignment: CDR1 MNHNY and CDR2 SVGAGI (reference sequence). V was trimmed by 5 bases and J by 0 bases, leaving 13 bases between them. This CDR3 comprises 15 residues. The CDR3 protein is CASSESGTNQETQYF. Written as DNA, the CDR3 is TGTGCCAGCAGTGAGTCCGGGACAAACCAAGAGACCCAGTACTTC.

The J gene is TRBJ2-1, the V gene TRBV7-9; the match to TRBD2 covers 7 bases. CDR3 length: 18 residues. The germline gives CDR1 SEHNR, CDR2 FQNEAQ (reference sequence). V lost 1 base, J lost 0 bases, and 9 bases stayed unmatched. CDR3 in DNA: TGTGCCAGCAGCTTAGGCCCGTCGTGGGAGGGCTCCTACAATGAGCAGTTCTTC. It is translated as CASSLGPSWEGSYNEQFF.

The J gene is TRBJ2-3, the V gene TRBV28; TRBD2 is a possible D gene (6 bases). With 6 bases removed from V and 4 bases from J, the gap between germline ends came to 14 bases. The germline V gene has CDR1 MDHEN and CDR2 SYDVKM. The CDR3 totals 14 residues. This CDR3 is CASSAPGLADTQYF. In DNA, the CDR3 is TGTGCCAGCAGCGCGCCGGGACTGGCAGATACGCAGTATTTT. The full variable domain, with the rest looked up from reference TRBV28 and TRBJ2-3, is DVKVTQSSRYLVKRTGEKVFLECVQDMDHENMFWYRQDPGLGLRLIYFSYDVKMKEKGDIPEGYSVSREKKERFSLILESASTNQTSMYLCASSAPGLADTQYFGPGTRLTVL.

This clone was seen more than once but under ten times. In nucleotides, the CDR3 is TGCGCCAGCAGCCATCTACAGGGAACAGTGACTGAAGCTTTCTTT. Amino acids: CASSHLQGTVTEAFF. The rearrangement joins TRBV4-3 to TRBJ1-1; possibly TRBD1 for D (6 bases). The germline CDR1 and CDR2 sequences are LGHNA and YSLEER. CDR3 length: 15 amino acids. The V end was cut by 3 bases, the J end by 5 bases, with 16 bases between.

This clone was recorded many times. V usage is TRBV19 and J usage is TRBJ2-2; D is uncertain. Germline V lookup: CDR1 LNHDA, CDR2 SQIVND (reference sequence). This CDR3 spans 15 amino acids. Deletions cut 7 bases from V and 0 bases from J, with 12 bases between. The CDR3 coding sequence is TGTGCCAGTATTATGTCCTTAGCGAACACCGGGGAGCTGTTTTTT. Translating gives CASIMSLANTGELFF. The full variable domain, in which reference TRBV19 and TRBJ2-2 provide the parts outside the CDR3, is DGGITQSPKYLFRKEGQNVTLSCEQNLNHDAMYWYRQDPGQGLRLIYYSQIVNDFQKGDIAEGYSVSREKKESFPLTVTSAQKNPTAFYLCASIMSLANTGELFFGEGSRLTVL.

The V gene is TRBV6-4, the J gene TRBJ2-3, with D uncertain. V was clipped by 4 bases and J by 6 bases, with 17 bases between them. Germline V gene data show CDR1 as MRHNA and CDR2 as SNTAGT. The length of the CDR3 is 15 residues. The CDR3 coding sequence is TGTGCCAGCAGTGCTTCAATAGGCGCCAGGGATACGCAGTATTTT. This gives the protein CASSASIGARDTQYF.